Listed below are T cell receptor beta chains from one sample, sequenced in a study of blood T cell repertoires in COVID-19. Profiled with immunoSEQ multiplex PCR; TCRdb holds only in-frame clones, not every one. The table lists 95,000 to 150,000 clones, around 89% of them singletons. The sample comprised peripheral blood. The receptors were sampled from a human donor in a cohort sampled during active COVID-19. The CDR3 runs from the conserved cysteine through the conserved F or W. Each record gives: D gene, V gene, J gene, clone size, CDR3 DNA, CDR3 protein. D genes are given only for firm matches. The size of a clone is reported for some rows only, either as once, few or many, or as a class for expanded clones.

d_call: TRBD1; v_call: TRBV7-6; j_call: TRBJ1-2; clone_size: .; cdr3_nt: TGTGCCAGCAGCCATGGGACAGGGTTTAACTATGGCTACACCTTC; cdr3_aa: CASSHGTGFNYGYTF
d_call: TRBD1; v_call: TRBV2; j_call: TRBJ1-5; clone_size: .; cdr3_nt: TGTGCCAGCAGAGGGACAGGCGCTCCTGAGGGTGGCAATCAGCCCCAGCATTTT; cdr3_aa: CASRGTGAPEGGNQPQHF
d_call: TRBD1; v_call: TRBV6-5; j_call: TRBJ2-7; clone_size: .; cdr3_nt: TGTGCCAGCTTTAACCGGGACAGGTTATACGAGCAGTACTTC; cdr3_aa: CASFNRDRLYEQYF
d_call: TRBD1; v_call: TRBV5-1; j_call: TRBJ2-2; clone_size: .; cdr3_nt: TGCGCCAGCAGCCCGACCGGGACAGACACCGGGGAGCTGTTTTTT; cdr3_aa: CASSPTGTDTGELFF
d_call: TRBD2; v_call: TRBV11-2; j_call: TRBJ2-2; clone_size: once; cdr3_nt: TGTGCCAGCAGCGGCAGGACTAGATATAACACCGGGGAGCTGTTTTTT; cdr3_aa: CASSGRTRYNTGELFF
d_call: .; v_call: TRBV12-5; j_call: TRBJ1-3; clone_size: .; cdr3_nt: TGTGCTAGTGGTTCGACCCAGGAAGGAAACACCATATATTTT; cdr3_aa: CASGSTQEGNTIYF
d_call: .; v_call: TRBV11-3; j_call: TRBJ2-5; clone_size: .; cdr3_nt: TGTGCCAGCAGTTACTCCAGGGGGGTGTTGGAGACCCAGTACTTC; cdr3_aa: CASSYSRGVLETQYF
d_call: TRBD1; v_call: TRBV2; j_call: TRBJ1-5; clone_size: .; cdr3_nt: TGTGCCAGCAGTGCACAGGGGACATTCAATCAGCCCCAGCATTTT; cdr3_aa: CASSAQGTFNQPQHF
d_call: .; v_call: TRBV3-1/TRBV3-2; j_call: TRBJ2-7; clone_size: .; cdr3_nt: TGTGCCAGCAGCCAATTTAATAGCGGAGTTCGATCCTACGAGCAGTACTTC; cdr3_aa: CASSQFNSGVRSYEQYF
d_call: TRBD1; v_call: TRBV7-6; j_call: TRBJ2-5; clone_size: .; cdr3_nt: TGTGCCAGCAGCTTAGAGACAGGGGGCGCGGAGACCCAGTACTTC; cdr3_aa: CASSLETGGAETQYF
d_call: .; v_call: TRBV6-1; j_call: TRBJ1-2; clone_size: .; cdr3_nt: TGTGCCAGCAGTGATAGGGGGGGCAGTCAAGGGGTGAGCTATGGCTACACCTTC; cdr3_aa: CASSDRGGSQGVSYGYTF
d_call: .; v_call: TRBV2; j_call: TRBJ2-3; clone_size: once; cdr3_nt: TGTGCCAGCAGTTCTTCAGGTTTACACACAGATACGCAGTATTTT; cdr3_aa: CASSSSGLHTDTQYF
d_call: TRBD1; v_call: TRBV7-9; j_call: TRBJ2-7; clone_size: .; cdr3_nt: TGTGCCAGCGGGCACGGGACAGCCTCCTACGAGCAGTACTTC; cdr3_aa: CASGHGTASYEQYF
d_call: .; v_call: TRBV3-1/TRBV3-2; j_call: TRBJ2-7; clone_size: .; cdr3_nt: TGTGCCAGCAGCCAAGATAGGGCAGGGACTCTAGAACAGTACTTC; cdr3_aa: CASSQDRAGTLEQYF
d_call: .; v_call: TRBV7-9; j_call: TRBJ1-1; clone_size: .; cdr3_nt: TGTGCCAGCAGCTCCTCGGGATCGATGAACACTGAAGCTTTCTTT; cdr3_aa: CASSSSGSMNTEAFF
d_call: TRBD2; v_call: TRBV6-4; j_call: TRBJ2-3; clone_size: .; cdr3_nt: TGTGCCAGCAGTGACTCGCTGGGAGGGGTGACTTACGATACGCAGTATTTT; cdr3_aa: CASSDSLGGVTYDTQYF
d_call: TRBD1; v_call: TRBV4-2; j_call: TRBJ2-5; clone_size: once; cdr3_nt: TGTGCCAGCAGCCAAGCCACCGGGACAGGGTACCAAGAGACCCAGTACTTC; cdr3_aa: CASSQATGTGYQETQYF
d_call: TRBD1; v_call: TRBV27; j_call: TRBJ1-4; clone_size: once; cdr3_nt: TGTGCCAGCAGTTCCCTTATCTATCCGACAGGGGGCGACGGAAAACTGTTTTTT; cdr3_aa: CASSSLIYPTGGDGKLFF
d_call: .; v_call: TRBV5-3; j_call: TRBJ2-3; clone_size: .; cdr3_nt: TGTGCCAGAAGCCCCCGACAGGGGAGGGCAGATACGCAGTATTTT; cdr3_aa: CARSPRQGRADTQYF
d_call: TRBD1; v_call: TRBV5-1; j_call: TRBJ1-1; clone_size: .; cdr3_nt: TGCGCCAGCAGCCCAGAGCCGGGACAGACTCACACTGAAGCTTTCTTT; cdr3_aa: CASSPEPGQTHTEAFF
d_call: TRBD1; v_call: TRBV19; j_call: TRBJ2-7; clone_size: .; cdr3_nt: TGTGCCAGTAGTACCTCCGGGACAGTATCCTACGAGCAGTACTTC; cdr3_aa: CASSTSGTVSYEQYF
d_call: .; v_call: TRBV6-2/TRBV6-3; j_call: TRBJ2-7; clone_size: .; cdr3_nt: TGTGCCAGCAGTTTGGACAGCCTCTACGAGCAGTACTTC; cdr3_aa: CASSLDSLYEQYF
d_call: TRBD1; v_call: TRBV27; j_call: TRBJ2-1; clone_size: .; cdr3_nt: TGTGCCAGCAGTCAAGGGACAGTCGGTAACAATGAGCAGTTCTTC; cdr3_aa: CASSQGTVGNNEQFF
d_call: .; v_call: TRBV30; j_call: TRBJ2-7; clone_size: .; cdr3_nt: TGTGCCTGGAGTGTGAGTGACACCTCCTACGAGCAGTACTTC; cdr3_aa: CAWSVSDTSYEQYF
d_call: .; v_call: TRBV11-2; j_call: TRBJ2-7; clone_size: .; cdr3_nt: TGTGCCAGCAGCTCCGCGGGGGCACCCTCTGGCGAGCAGTACTTC; cdr3_aa: CASSSAGAPSGEQYF
d_call: TRBD2; v_call: TRBV6-2/TRBV6-3; j_call: TRBJ2-7; clone_size: .; cdr3_nt: TGTGCCAGCAGCTCTAGCGGGAGGGTCTACGAGCAGTACTTC; cdr3_aa: CASSSSGRVYEQYF
d_call: TRBD2; v_call: TRBV7-8; j_call: TRBJ2-2; clone_size: .; cdr3_nt: TGTGCCAGCAGAACTAGCGGGGGGGACGGGGAGCTGTTTTTT; cdr3_aa: CASRTSGGDGELFF
d_call: TRBD2; v_call: TRBV7-2; j_call: TRBJ2-1; clone_size: .; cdr3_nt: TGTGCCAGCAGCCCCCTAGCGGGGGGGCCTTTGTATGAGCAGTTCTTC; cdr3_aa: CASSPLAGGPLYEQFF
d_call: TRBD2; v_call: TRBV10-3; j_call: TRBJ2-2; clone_size: .; cdr3_nt: TGTGCCATCAGTTCCCCCGGGACTAGCGGGAGAAGCACCGGGGAGCTGTTTTTT; cdr3_aa: CAISSPGTSGRSTGELFF
d_call: TRBD2; v_call: TRBV7-2; j_call: TRBJ2-3; clone_size: .; cdr3_nt: TGTGCCAGCAGCTTAGCGGTCGGACTAGCGGGAGATACGCAGTATTTT; cdr3_aa: CASSLAVGLAGDTQYF
d_call: TRBD1; v_call: TRBV6-5; j_call: TRBJ2-5; clone_size: few; cdr3_nt: TGTGCCAGCAGTCTCGGACAGGGGGCAGAGACCCAGTACTTC; cdr3_aa: CASSLGQGAETQYF